This TCR beta chain was observed in a study of Ad26.COV2.S vaccination and SARS-CoV-2 variants. CDR1 LNHDA and CDR2 SQIVND come from the germline V gene (reference sequence). V gave up 5 bases and J gave up 0 bases, with 11 bases separating them. This CDR3 comprises 15 residues. Treatment denoted: 19 received Ad26.COV2.S at low or high dose, single or two shots; about five received placebo; per-sample allocation not given. The samples date from day 63 after the first vaccine or placebo injection. An Ad26 vector expressing Wuhan-strain SARS-CoV-2 spike constituted the vaccine. Method: immunoSEQ multiplex PCR; TCRdb's copy keeps in-frame clones and lacks some. There are a few hundred thousand clones in the sample; roughly 86% occur only once, and about 3.6% lies in the top ten.

V is TRBV19 and J is TRBJ1-3, with D tentatively TRBD1 (5 bases). This sequence originates from a person between 18 and 65 years old who received the Ad26.COV2.S COVID-19 vaccine or a placebo. Sequenced here: peripheral blood, sampled in a trial of Ad26.COV2.S vaccine versus placebo. This CDR3 is CASSPQASSGNTIYF. CDR3 DNA sequence: TGTGCCAGTAGTCCACAGGCTAGCTCTGGAAACACCATATATTTT.